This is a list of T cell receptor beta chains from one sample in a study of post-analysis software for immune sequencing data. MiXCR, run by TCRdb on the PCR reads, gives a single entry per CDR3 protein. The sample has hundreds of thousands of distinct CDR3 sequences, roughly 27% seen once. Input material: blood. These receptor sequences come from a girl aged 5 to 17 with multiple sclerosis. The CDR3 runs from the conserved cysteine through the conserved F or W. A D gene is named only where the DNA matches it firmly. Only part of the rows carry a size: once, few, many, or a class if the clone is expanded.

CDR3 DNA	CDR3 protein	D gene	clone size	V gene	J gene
TGTGCCAGCAGTGGATTCGGGGTGGGTGCCAATCAGCCCCAGCATTTT	CASSGFGVGANQPQHF	-	few	TRBV2	TRBJ1-5
TGTGCCAGCAGACCACCAGGGGGCACTGAAGCTTTCTTT	CASRPPGGTEAFF	TRBD1	-	TRBV7-9	TRBJ1-1
TGCAGTGTGTGGGACAAGGGGACCCAGTACTTC	CSVWDKGTQYF	-	few	TRBV20-1	TRBJ2-5
TGCAGCGTTGCAGTCGTGGCAACGGGGGAGACCCAGTACTTC	CSVAVVATGETQYF	-	few	TRBV29-1	TRBJ2-5
TGTGCCACCTGGTCGGGAAACACCGGGGAGCTGTTTTTT	CATWSGNTGELFF	-	-	TRBV6-2/TRBV6-3	TRBJ2-2
TGTGCCAGCAGCTTTCAGCGGAGCACAGATACGCAGTATTTT	CASSFQRSTDTQYF	-	-	TRBV7-2	TRBJ2-3
TGCGCCAGCAGCCAAGATCATGGGACAGGGTTCTACGAGCAGTACTTC	CASSQDHGTGFYEQYF	TRBD1	many	TRBV4-3	TRBJ2-7
TGTGCCAGTAGTATCGGGGCAGGGGGAAGAGATACGCAGTATTTT	CASSIGAGGRDTQYF	TRBD1	-	TRBV19	TRBJ2-3
TGCAGCGTTGACAGGGGCAGGGGGTACTTC	CSVDRGRGYF	-	many	TRBV29-1	TRBJ2-5
TGTGCCAGCAGCCAAATGAGGGGTTCGGGGGAGACCCAGTACTTC	CASSQMRGSGETQYF	-	-	TRBV3-1	TRBJ2-5
TGTGCCAGCAGCCTCCGGGACAGGGGCGGCATTCAGTACTTC	CASSLRDRGGIQYF	TRBD1	-	TRBV7-2	TRBJ2-4
TGTGCCAGCAGTCAACTCGCGGGAGGGCGGGAGACCCAGTACTTC	CASSQLAGGRETQYF	TRBD2	few	TRBV28	TRBJ2-5
TGTGCCACCAGCCCGAGCTCCTACGAGCAGTACTTC	CATSPSSYEQYF	-	few	TRBV6-2/TRBV6-3	TRBJ2-7
TGTGCCAGCAGCGACATTTTAGATACGCAGTATTTT	CASSDILDTQYF	-	-	TRBV25-1	TRBJ2-3
TGCGCCAGCAGCCAAGATTCGATAGGGAGCTCCTACGAGCAGTACTTC	CASSQDSIGSSYEQYF	-	-	TRBV4-3	TRBJ2-7
TGCAGCGTCTTTTTTTTTGATACGCAGTATTTT	CSVFFFDTQYF	-	many	TRBV29-1	TRBJ2-3
TGTGCCAGCAGGGTAAACAGGGGCACGCAGTATTTT	CASRVNRGTQYF	TRBD1	-	TRBV6-6	TRBJ2-3
TGTGCCATCAGTGGACTAGCACTAAACAATGAGCAGTTCTTC	CAISGLALNNEQFF	TRBD2	few	TRBV10-3	TRBJ2-1
TGTGCCAGCAGCCCCGGGACAGGGCTTGATCTCTACGAGCAGTACTTC	CASSPGTGLDLYEQYF	TRBD1	-	TRBV5-6	TRBJ2-7
TGTGCCAGCAGTCGAGGACAGGGGGCTAGGGGGATCGGAAATTCACCCCTCCACTTT	CASSRGQGARGIGNSPLHF	TRBD1	-	TRBV27	TRBJ1-6
TGCGCCAGCAGCCAAGACAGGGTTTCCAATCAGCCCCAGCATTTT	CASSQDRVSNQPQHF	-	few	TRBV4-3	TRBJ1-5
TGTGCCAGCAGTCCCTTGACTTATGCTAATGAAAAACTGTTTTTT	CASSPLTYANEKLFF	-	few	TRBV12-3/TRBV12-4	TRBJ1-4
TGTGCCAGCAGTTTAAGAAGGACAATCGGCGCTGAAGCTTTCTTT	CASSLRRTIGAEAFF	-	-	TRBV28	TRBJ1-1
TGTGCCACCAGCAGGATCGGGACGGCGAACACAGATACGCAGTATTTT	CATSRIGTANTDTQYF	-	few	TRBV15	TRBJ2-3
TGTGCCAGCAGCCTAGACCGGACAGGGGGGGAGTTCTTC	CASSLDRTGGEFF	TRBD1	-	TRBV7-8	TRBJ2-1
TGTGCCAGCAGCTTAGTCGGACCCAAGAACACTGAAGCTTTCTTT	CASSLVGPKNTEAFF	-	-	TRBV7-9	TRBJ1-1